These T cell receptor beta chains were read from a single sample in a study of blood T cell repertoires in COVID-19. The table came from immunoSEQ multiplex PCR; TCRdb's copy has only in-frame clones and leaves some out. The repertoire holds 13,000 to 15,000 clones, with around four fifths as singletons. Sequencing used peripheral blood. The receptors originated from a woman aged 55-70 years with acute or convalescent COVID-19. The conserved cysteine and the conserved F or W are not part of the CDR3 here. Fields, in order: V gene, J gene, CDR3 protein.

V gene: TRBV5-1; J gene: TRBJ2-5; CDR3 protein: ASSPSGQETQY
V gene: TRBV18; J gene: TRBJ1-4; CDR3 protein: ASSPRTGRNNEKLF
V gene: TRBV5-1; J gene: TRBJ1-3; CDR3 protein: ASSLFLADSGNTIY
V gene: TRBV2; J gene: TRBJ1-2; CDR3 protein: ASSGPGGMDGYT
V gene: TRBV27; J gene: TRBJ1-6; CDR3 protein: ASSESGNNSPLH
V gene: TRBV5-1; J gene: TRBJ1-6; CDR3 protein: ASSAGQPGSPLH
V gene: TRBV29-1; J gene: TRBJ2-3; CDR3 protein: SAGEREVTTDTQY
V gene: TRBV10-2; J gene: TRBJ1-1; CDR3 protein: ASSEDRPTEAF
V gene: TRBV28; J gene: TRBJ1-1; CDR3 protein: ASSFLRRANTEAF
V gene: TRBV3-1/TRBV3-2; J gene: TRBJ2-7; CDR3 protein: ASTPTFLRGGEQY
V gene: TRBV6-5; J gene: TRBJ1-1; CDR3 protein: ASREGTEAF
V gene: TRBV6-2/TRBV6-3; J gene: TRBJ2-2; CDR3 protein: ASSSYTGELF
V gene: TRBV7-2; J gene: TRBJ2-7; CDR3 protein: ASSSTGIGAEQY
V gene: TRBV18; J gene: TRBJ1-1; CDR3 protein: ASSSRQILRGNTEAF
V gene: TRBV6-6; J gene: TRBJ2-7; CDR3 protein: ASSYPGNQAGQY
V gene: TRBV28; J gene: TRBJ2-1; CDR3 protein: ASSLTRGMNEQF
V gene: TRBV10-2; J gene: TRBJ1-2; CDR3 protein: ASSESSGQGYGYT
V gene: TRBV12-3/TRBV12-4; J gene: TRBJ1-2; CDR3 protein: ASRPTGAGGYT
V gene: TRBV27; J gene: TRBJ2-3; CDR3 protein: ASSPRGDNTDTQY
V gene: TRBV29-1; J gene: TRBJ2-7; CDR3 protein: SVDGGTYEQY
V gene: TRBV19; J gene: TRBJ2-7; CDR3 protein: ASSIATGSYEQY
V gene: TRBV7-9; J gene: TRBJ1-3; CDR3 protein: ASSLSQGANTIY